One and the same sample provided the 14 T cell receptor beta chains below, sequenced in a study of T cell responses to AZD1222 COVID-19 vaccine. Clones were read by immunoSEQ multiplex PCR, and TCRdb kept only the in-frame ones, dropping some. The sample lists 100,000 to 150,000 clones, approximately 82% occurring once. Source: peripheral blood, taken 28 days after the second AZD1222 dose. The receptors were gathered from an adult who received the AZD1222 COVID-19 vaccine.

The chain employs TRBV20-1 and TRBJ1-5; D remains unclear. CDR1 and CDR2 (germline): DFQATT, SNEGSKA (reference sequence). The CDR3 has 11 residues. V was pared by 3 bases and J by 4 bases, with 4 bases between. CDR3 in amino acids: CSASGNQPQHF. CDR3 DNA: TGCAGTGCTAGTGGTAATCAGCCCCAGCATTTT.

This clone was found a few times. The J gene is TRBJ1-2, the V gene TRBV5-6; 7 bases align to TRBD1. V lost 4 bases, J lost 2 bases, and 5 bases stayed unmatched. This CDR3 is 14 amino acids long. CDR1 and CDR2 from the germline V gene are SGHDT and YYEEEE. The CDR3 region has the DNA TGTGCCAGCAGCCCCGGGGACAGAAACTATGGCTACACCTTC. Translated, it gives CASSPGDRNYGYTF.

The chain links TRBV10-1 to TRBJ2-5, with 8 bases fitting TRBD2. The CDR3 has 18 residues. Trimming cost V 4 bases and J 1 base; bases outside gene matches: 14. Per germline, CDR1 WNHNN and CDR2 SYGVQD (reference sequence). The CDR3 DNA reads TGCGCCAGCAGTGGGGGGGAGACTAGCGACTTTTTCCAAGAGACCCAGTACTTC. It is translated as CASSGGETSDFFQETQYF.

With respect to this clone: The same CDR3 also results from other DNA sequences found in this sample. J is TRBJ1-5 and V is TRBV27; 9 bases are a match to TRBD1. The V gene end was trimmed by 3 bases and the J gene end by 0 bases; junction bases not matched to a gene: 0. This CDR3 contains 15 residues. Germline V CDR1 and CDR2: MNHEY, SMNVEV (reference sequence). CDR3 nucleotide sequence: TGTGCCAGCAGTTTGGGACAGGGTAGCAATCAGCCCCAGCATTTT. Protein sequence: CASSLGQGSNQPQHF.

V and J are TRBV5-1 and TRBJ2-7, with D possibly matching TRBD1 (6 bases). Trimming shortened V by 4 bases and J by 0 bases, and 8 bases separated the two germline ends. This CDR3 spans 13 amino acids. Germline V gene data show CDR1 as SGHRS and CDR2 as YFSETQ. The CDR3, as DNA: TGCGCCAGCAGCCTGACAGGCTCCTACGAGCAGTACTTC. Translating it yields CASSLTGSYEQYF.

CDR3 coding DNA: TGTGCCAGCAGCTCAGGGGGAGGGTGGCAGGATGGCTACACCTTC. Protein: CASSSGGGWQDGYTF. The chain couples TRBV5-6 to TRBJ1-2; 7 bases fit TRBD1. Germline V lookup: CDR1 SGHDT, CDR2 YYEEEE. The CDR3 spans 15 residues. Germline trimming cut 3 bases from V and 6 bases from J; bases unmatched to any gene: 11.

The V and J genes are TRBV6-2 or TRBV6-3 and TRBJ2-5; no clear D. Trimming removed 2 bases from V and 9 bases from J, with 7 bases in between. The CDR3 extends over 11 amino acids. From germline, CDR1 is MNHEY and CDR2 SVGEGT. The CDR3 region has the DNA TGTGCCAGCAGTTACGGGCTCGCCCAGTACTTC. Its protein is CASSYGLAQYF.

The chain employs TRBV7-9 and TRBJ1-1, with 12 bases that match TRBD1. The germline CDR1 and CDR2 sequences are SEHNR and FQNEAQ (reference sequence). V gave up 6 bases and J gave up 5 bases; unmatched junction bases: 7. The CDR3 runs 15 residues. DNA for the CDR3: TGTGCCAGCAGTAGGGGACAGGGGGCGCGGACTGAAGCTTTCTTT. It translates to CASSRGQGARTEAFF.

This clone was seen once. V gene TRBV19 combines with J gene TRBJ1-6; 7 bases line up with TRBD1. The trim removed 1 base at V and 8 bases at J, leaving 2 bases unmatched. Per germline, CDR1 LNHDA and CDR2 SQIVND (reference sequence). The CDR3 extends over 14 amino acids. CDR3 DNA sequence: TGTGCCAGTAGTATAGTGCAGGGGGATTCACCCCTCCACTTT. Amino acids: CASSIVQGDSPLHF.

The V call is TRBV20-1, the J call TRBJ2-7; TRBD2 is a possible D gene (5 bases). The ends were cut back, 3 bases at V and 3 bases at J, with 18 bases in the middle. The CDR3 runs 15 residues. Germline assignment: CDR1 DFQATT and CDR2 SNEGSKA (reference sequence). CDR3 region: CSASPSSGIDYEQYF. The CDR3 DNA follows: TGCAGTGCTAGTCCCTCATCCGGGATAGACTACGAGCAGTACTTC.

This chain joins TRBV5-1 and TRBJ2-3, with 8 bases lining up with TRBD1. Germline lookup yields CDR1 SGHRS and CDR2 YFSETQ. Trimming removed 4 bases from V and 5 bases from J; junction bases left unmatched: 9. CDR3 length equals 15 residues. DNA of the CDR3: TGCGCCAGCAGCGGCCGGACAGGGCCCGGAGATACGCAGTATTTT. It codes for CASSGRTGPGDTQYF. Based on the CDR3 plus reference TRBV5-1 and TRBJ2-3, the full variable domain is KAGVTQTPRYLIKTRGQQVTLSCSPISGHRSVSWYQQTPGQGLQFLFEYFSETQRNKGNFPGRFSGRQFSNSRSEMNVSTLELGDSALYLCASSGRTGPGDTQYFGPGTRLTVL.

CDR3 amino acids: CASSHQVGAQETQYF. DNA for the CDR3: TGTGCCAGCAGCCATCAGGTCGGAGCTCAAGAGACCCAGTACTTC. The chain carries TRBV4-2 and TRBJ2-5; D is unclear. Trimming left V 3 bases short and J 2 bases short, with 13 bases between. The length of the CDR3 is 15 residues. Germline loops: CDR1 LGHNA, CDR2 YNFKEQ.

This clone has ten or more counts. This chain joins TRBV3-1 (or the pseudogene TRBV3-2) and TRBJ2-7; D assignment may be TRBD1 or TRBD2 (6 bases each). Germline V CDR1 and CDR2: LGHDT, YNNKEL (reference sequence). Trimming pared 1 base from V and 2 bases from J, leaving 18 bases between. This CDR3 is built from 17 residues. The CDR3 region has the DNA TGTGCCAGCAGCCAAGTAACCGGGGGCGCAAATGCCTACGAGCAGTACTTC. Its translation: CASSQVTGGANAYEQYF.

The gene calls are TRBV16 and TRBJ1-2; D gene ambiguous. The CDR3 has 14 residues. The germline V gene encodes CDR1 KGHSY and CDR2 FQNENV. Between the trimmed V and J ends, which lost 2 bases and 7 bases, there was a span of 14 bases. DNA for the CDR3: TGTGCCAGCAGCCAACTTGGCGCCGAACTTGGCTACACCTTC. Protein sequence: CASSQLGAELGYTF. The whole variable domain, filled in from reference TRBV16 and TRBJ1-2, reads GEEVAQTPKHLVRGEGQKAKLYCAPIKGHSYVFWYQQVLKNEFKFLISFQNENVFDETGMPKERFSAKCLPNSPCSLEIQATKLEDSAVYFCASSQLGAELGYTFGSGTRLTVV.